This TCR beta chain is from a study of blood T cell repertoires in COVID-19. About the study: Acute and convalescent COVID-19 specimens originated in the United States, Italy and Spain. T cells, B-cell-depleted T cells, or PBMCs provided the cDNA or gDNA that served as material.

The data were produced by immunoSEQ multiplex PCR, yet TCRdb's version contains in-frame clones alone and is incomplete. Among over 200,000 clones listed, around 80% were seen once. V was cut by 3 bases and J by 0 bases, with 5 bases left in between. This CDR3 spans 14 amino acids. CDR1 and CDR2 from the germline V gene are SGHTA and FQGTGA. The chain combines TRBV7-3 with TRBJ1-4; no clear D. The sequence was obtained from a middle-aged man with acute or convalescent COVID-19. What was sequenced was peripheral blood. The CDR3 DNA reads TGTGCCAGCAGCTTGCAGGCAACTAATGAAAAACTGTTTTTT. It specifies CASSLQATNEKLFF.